One and the same sample provided the 29 T cell receptor beta chains below, sequenced in a study of patients and donors after allogeneic stem cell transplantation. MiXCR was run by TCRdb on the RT-PCR reads, yielding one entry per CDR3 protein. The data contain roughly 960,000 distinct CDR3 sequences, about a sixth of them singletons. Sequencing was performed on blood, either unsorted or a sorted T cell fraction (not recorded which). Receptors originate from a human donor who was either an allogeneic HSCT recipient or a stem cell or donor lymphocyte infusion donor (not recorded which). It is not recorded whose cells these are; they may come from a transplant donor.

This clonotype was seen only a few times. The chain couples TRBV24-1 to TRBJ2-6; D not resolved. The CDR3 is 13 amino acids. The V gene's germline CDR1 is KGHDR and CDR2 SFDVKD. Trimming stripped 9 bases from V and 2 bases from J, with 7 bases between. The CDR3 sequence is CATQEAGANVLTF. CDR3 in DNA: TGTGCCACCCAAGAGGCTGGGGCCAACGTCCTGACTTTC.

The rearrangement uses TRBV25-1 and TRBJ2-2; D unclear. The germline V and J ends were trimmed by 2 bases and 2 bases, with 6 bases remaining between them. Germline CDR1 and CDR2: MGHDK and SYGVNS. The CDR3 has 14 residues. The CDR3 is CASSENPNTGELFF. The CDR3 bases are TGTGCCAGCAGTGAAAACCCAAACACCGGGGAGCTGTTTTTT.

Ten or more counts support this clonotype. An end of the junction does not agree with germline; a read error may underlie this. The chain carries TRBV5-1 and TRBJ2-5, with 9 bases matching TRBD2. The CDR3 is 15 residues long. Germline CDR1 SGHRS, CDR2 YFSETQ. CDR3 sequence: CASSLEAGGQETQYF. CDR3 nucleotides: TGTGCCAGCAGCTTGGAAGCGGGAGGACAAGAGACCCAGTACTTC. The whole variable domain, filled in from reference TRBV5-1 and TRBJ2-5, reads KAGVTQTPRYLIKTRGQQVTLSCSPISGHRSVSWYQQTPGQGLQFLFEYFSETQRNKGNFPGRFSGRQFSNSRSEMNVSTLELGDSALYLCASSLEAGGQETQYFGPGTRLLVL.

This clonotype was found a few times. The rearrangement uses TRBV29-1 and TRBJ2-1; TRBD1 agrees at 7 bases. Germline V gives CDR1 SQVTM, CDR2 ANQGSEA. After removal of 4 bases from V and 4 bases from J, the junction contained 7 bases not matched to a gene. The CDR3 runs to 14 residues. The CDR3 DNA reads as TGCAGCGTTGGAGGGGACAGAGGGTACAATGAGCAGTTCTTC. Translated: CSVGGDRGYNEQFF.

In this sample, this clonotype turned up a few times. The rearrangement links TRBV27 to TRBJ2-1, with TRBD2 matching over 7 bases. The ends lost 7 bases at V and 6 bases at J; junction bases unmatched: 3. Per germline, CDR1 MNHEY and CDR2 SMNVEV (reference sequence). CDR3 size: 12 residues. The CDR3 sequence is CASMTSSNEQFF. The CDR3 DNA is TGTGCCAGCATGACTAGCTCCAATGAGCAGTTCTTC.

This clonotype showed up just a few times. This rearrangement joins TRBV29-1 to TRBJ2-1, with D hard to call. CDR1 SQVTM and CDR2 ANQGSEA come from the germline V gene. The CDR3 spans 14 residues. V was trimmed by 4 bases and J by 5 bases, leaving 15 bases between them. Written as DNA, the CDR3 is TGCAGCGTTGGGGTAGGATCGGGCCACAATGAGCAGTTCTTC. This sequence encodes CSVGVGSGHNEQFF.

This clonotype was counted only a few times. The V call is TRBV12-3 or TRBV12-4, the J call TRBJ1-2; D perhaps matches TRBD1 (6 bases). Deletions cut 5 bases from V and 6 bases from J, with 16 bases between. CDR3 length equals 14 residues. The CDR3 region has the DNA TGTGCCAGCAGTCCCCCGGCCAGGGGTGATGGCTACACCTTC. Its protein product is CASSPPARGDGYTF.

This clonotype has ten or more counts. The rearrangement uses TRBV20-1 and TRBJ2-3, with 11 positions matching TRBD2. V lost 6 bases, J lost 3 bases, and 14 bases stayed unmatched. The germline gives CDR1 DFQATT, CDR2 SNEGSKA (reference sequence). The CDR3 extends over 17 amino acids. CDR3 sequence: CSAPNLAGGRKTDTQYF. Here the CDR3 DNA reads TGCAGTGCCCCAAACCTAGCGGGGGGCCGGAAAACAGATACGCAGTATTTT.

The V gene is TRBV7-9, the J gene TRBJ2-5; TRBD2 matches at 8 bases. Germline V gene sequence: CDR1 SEHNR, CDR2 FQNEAQ (reference sequence). Germline trimming cut 7 bases from V and 0 bases from J; bases unmatched to any gene: 4. The CDR3 covers 14 residues. CDR3 amino acids: CASNLSGDQETQYF. The CDR3 coding sequence is TGTGCCAGCAACCTTAGCGGGGACCAAGAGACCCAGTACTTC.

The rearrangement joins TRBV7-2 to TRBJ2-2; D is possibly TRBD2 (5 bases). This CDR3 contains 17 residues. The V gene lost 5 bases and the J gene lost 0 bases, with 16 bases spanning the gap. From germline, CDR1 is SGHTA and CDR2 FQGNSA. CDR3 sequence: CASSHHLAVANTGELFF. The CDR3 region has the DNA TGTGCCAGCAGCCACCACCTAGCCGTCGCGAACACCGGGGAGCTGTTTTTT.

In its sample, this clonotype was seen once. This rearrangement joins TRBV9 to TRBJ2-7, with TRBD1 as a possible D gene (5 bases). The V gene lost 3 bases and the J gene lost 2 bases, with 12 bases spanning the gap. CDR3 size: 14 residues. From germline, CDR1 is SGDLS and CDR2 YYNGEE. The DNA for the CDR3 is TGTGCCAGCAGCGACAGGTCAGAGGCCTACGAGCAGTACTTC. It is translated as CASSDRSEAYEQYF.

The rearrangement joins TRBV20-1 to TRBJ2-7, with D possibly called TRBD1 or TRBD2 (5 bases each). The germline V gene has CDR1 DFQATT and CDR2 SNEGSKA (reference sequence). The CDR3 is made up of 15 amino acids. Deletions cut 2 bases from V and 0 bases from J, with 14 bases between. The CDR3 bases are TGCAGTGCTAGACCCGGGGCTGGGGTCTCCTACGAGCAGTACTTC. As protein: CSARPGAGVSYEQYF.

In its sample, this clonotype was seen a few times. The gene calls are TRBV5-1 and TRBJ2-7; maybe TRBD1 (5 bases). V lost 5 bases and J 5 bases, leaving 8 bases between the germline ends. Germline V CDR1 and CDR2: SGHRS, YFSETQ. The CDR3 has 11 amino acids. The CDR3 region is CASRQGHEQYF. In DNA, the CDR3 is TGCGCCAGCAGGCAGGGCCACGAGCAGTACTTC.

Many counts were recorded for this clonotype. The chain uses TRBV28 and TRBJ2-7; 7 bases are shared with TRBD1. CDR3 size: 16 residues. Germline CDR1 reads MDHEN; CDR2 reads SYDVKM. After removal of 5 bases from V and 0 bases from J, the junction contained 10 bases not matched to a gene. CDR3 coding DNA: TGTGCCAGCAGTCCCCTTGGGACAGCCCTCTCCTACGAGCAGTACTTC. The encoded protein is CASSPLGTALSYEQYF.

The chain employs TRBV9 and TRBJ2-5; D may be TRBD1 or TRBD2 (5 bases each). The germline V and J ends were trimmed by 2 bases and 6 bases, with 14 bases remaining between them. This CDR3 has 14 amino acids. CDR1 SGDLS and CDR2 YYNGEE come from the germline V gene. CDR3 bases: TGTGCCAGCAGCGTCGGGACCCACGGGAAGACCCAGTACTTC. The encoded protein is CASSVGTHGKTQYF.

The V call is TRBV19, the J call TRBJ2-3, with D unresolved. This CDR3 is built from 17 residues. The germline gives CDR1 LNHDA, CDR2 SQIVND (reference sequence). Between the trimmed V and J ends, which lost 5 bases and 0 bases, there was a span of 18 bases. CDR3 in amino acids: CASSGWSGVPSTDTQYF. The CDR3 nucleotides read TGTGCCAGTAGTGGATGGTCGGGCGTTCCTAGCACAGATACGCAGTATTTT.

V is TRBV19 and J is TRBJ1-1; D is undetermined. V lost 3 bases and J lost 3, with 8 bases in between. This CDR3 comprises 13 residues. Germline CDR1 reads LNHDA; CDR2 reads SQIVND (reference sequence). Here the CDR3 DNA reads TGTGCCAGTAGTATGGGCTTCCACACTGAAGCTTTCTTT. Its translation is CASSMGFHTEAFF.

Only a few counts were recorded for this clonotype. The CDR3 protein is CASSPLAGGATDTQYF. The CDR3 bases are TGTGCCAGCAGCCCACTAGCGGGAGGGGCCACAGATACGCAGTATTTT. V usage is TRBV7-7 and J usage is TRBJ2-3, with 13 positions matching TRBD2. CDR1 and CDR2 (germline): SSHAT, FNYEAQ (reference sequence). J lost 2 bases, V lost 5 bases, and 4 bases had no gene match. The CDR3 extends over 16 amino acids.

CDR3 protein: CASSSSLGTALAWGYTF. CDR3 in DNA: TGTGCCAGCAGCTCAAGCCTAGGGACAGCCCTCGCCTGGGGCTACACCTTC. The chain couples TRBV7-8 to TRBJ1-2, with 7 positions matching TRBD1. V lost 4 bases to trimming and J lost 8 bases; unmatched junction nucleotides: 19. In germline, CDR1 is SGHVS, CDR2 FQNEAQ. The length of the CDR3 is 17 residues.

The chain has TRBV12-3 or TRBV12-4 and TRBJ2-7, with TRBD2 matching 11 bases. The length of the CDR3 is 16 residues. V trimming: 6 bases; J trimming: 4 bases; junction bases outside the gene matches: 11. The CDR3 reads CASSLVGTSGTYEQYF. The CDR3 DNA reads as TGTGCCAGCAGCCTGGTCGGGACTAGCGGTACTTACGAGCAGTACTTC.

Only a few counts were recorded for this clonotype. V and J are TRBV5-6 and TRBJ1-4; D uncertain. The germline V gene has CDR1 SGHDT and CDR2 YYEEEE. V lost 1 base, J lost 8 bases, and 6 bases lay in between. The CDR3 is 12 residues long. In DNA, the CDR3 is TGTGCCAGCAGCTTGTCAGACGAAAAACTGTTTTTT. Its translation: CASSLSDEKLFF.

This clonotype has just one count. J is TRBJ2-3 and V is TRBV9; a weak D match, TRBD1 (5 bases). The CDR3 consists of 15 residues. Per the germline V gene, CDR1 is SGDLS and CDR2 is YYNGEE. Trimming stripped 6 bases from V and 6 bases from J, with 20 bases between. The CDR3: CASTPWGGPVDTQYF. DNA for the CDR3: TGTGCCAGCACTCCCTGGGGCGGACCGGTCGATACGCAGTATTTT.

The rearrangement links TRBV27 to TRBJ2-3; tentative D call: TRBD2 (6 bases). Germline V CDR1 and CDR2: MNHEY, SMNVEV (reference sequence). V was cut by 4 bases and J by 5 bases, with 13 bases left in between. The CDR3 loop spans 14 amino acids. CDR3 amino acids: CASSSWEERDTQYF. The CDR3 nucleotides read TGTGCCAGCAGTTCCTGGGAGGAGCGAGATACGCAGTATTTT.

This clonotype was picked up a small number of times. The rearrangement uses TRBV12-3 or TRBV12-4 and TRBJ2-7; the D is unclear. The CDR3 extends over 12 amino acids. V was clipped by 6 bases and J by 2 bases, with 8 bases between them. The chain's CDR3 is CASRGSTYEQYF. CDR3 bases: TGTGCCAGCAGGGGTTCAACCTACGAGCAGTACTTC.

This chain links TRBV6-5 with TRBJ2-5, with 8 bases identical to TRBD1. Germline V lookup: CDR1 MNHEY, CDR2 SVGAGI. The CDR3 runs to 14 residues. The ends lost 0 bases at V and 4 bases at J; junction bases unmatched: 1. Here the CDR3 reads CASSYSGTGETQYF. DNA for the CDR3: TGTGCCAGCAGTTACTCTGGGACAGGAGAGACCCAGTACTTC.

In its sample, this clonotype was seen once. The J gene is TRBJ2-7, the V gene TRBV20-1, with 7 bases identical to TRBD1. The trim removed 2 bases at V and 2 bases at J, leaving 6 bases unmatched. Per the germline V gene, CDR1 is DFQATT and CDR2 is SNEGSKA (reference sequence). The CDR3 consists of 14 residues. In DNA, the CDR3 is TGCAGTGCTAGACGGGACAGCTCAACCTACGAGCAGTACTTC. Its protein is CSARRDSSTYEQYF.

V is TRBV6-5 and J is TRBJ1-1; 8 bases are shared with TRBD1. Germline V gene data show CDR1 as MNHEY and CDR2 as SVGAGI. With V trimmed by 0 bases and J by 10 bases, 16 bases remained unmatched. The CDR3 sequence is 17 residues long. CDR3 nucleotide sequence: TGTGCCAGCAGTTACTCGATTCTTGGACAGGGCCTTTTTGGAGCTTTCTTT. It specifies CASSYSILGQGLFGAFF.

This clonotype has more than one count but fewer than ten. This sequence joins TRBV4-3 and TRBJ2-7, with TRBD2 identical over 7 bases. Germline-derived CDR1 and CDR2 are LGHNA and YSLEER. The V segment lost 2 bases and the J segment 0 bases; nucleotides outside the gene matches: 1. This CDR3 comprises 14 residues. The DNA for the CDR3 is TGCGCCAGCAGCCAACTAGCGGTCTCCTACGAGCAGTACTTC. Protein sequence: CASSQLAVSYEQYF.

Ten or more counts support this clonotype. The chain is built from TRBV12-3 or TRBV12-4 and TRBJ2-3; 10 bases are a match to TRBD2. The CDR3 length is 17 residues. The ends lost 5 bases at V and 2 bases at J; junction bases unmatched: 10. The CDR3 DNA reads as TGTGCCAGCAGTCGGGTAGCGGGAGGCCGAAACACAGATACGCAGTATTTT. Amino acids: CASSRVAGGRNTDTQYF.